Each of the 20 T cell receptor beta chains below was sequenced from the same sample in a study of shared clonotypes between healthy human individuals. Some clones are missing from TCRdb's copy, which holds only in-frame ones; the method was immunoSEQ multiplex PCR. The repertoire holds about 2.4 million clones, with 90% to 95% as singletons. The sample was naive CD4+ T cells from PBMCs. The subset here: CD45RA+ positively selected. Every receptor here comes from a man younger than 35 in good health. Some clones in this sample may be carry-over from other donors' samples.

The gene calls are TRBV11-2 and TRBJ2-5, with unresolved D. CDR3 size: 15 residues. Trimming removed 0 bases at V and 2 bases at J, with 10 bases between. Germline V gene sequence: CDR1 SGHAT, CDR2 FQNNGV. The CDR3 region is CASSLDSRRQETQYF. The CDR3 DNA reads TGTGCCAGCAGCTTAGATAGTCGACGACAAGAGACCCAGTACTTC.

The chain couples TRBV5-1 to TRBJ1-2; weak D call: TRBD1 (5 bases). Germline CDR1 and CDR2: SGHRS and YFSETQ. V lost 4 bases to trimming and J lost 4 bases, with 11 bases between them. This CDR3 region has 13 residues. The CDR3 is CASSTGTSYGYTF. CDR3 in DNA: TGCGCCAGCAGCACCGGGACTAGCTATGGCTACACCTTC.

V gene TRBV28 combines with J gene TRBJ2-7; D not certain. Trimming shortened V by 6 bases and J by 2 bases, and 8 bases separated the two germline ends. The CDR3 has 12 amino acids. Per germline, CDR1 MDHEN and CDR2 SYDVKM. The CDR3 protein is CASSTPAYEQYF. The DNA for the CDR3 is TGTGCCAGCAGCACCCCCGCCTACGAGCAGTACTTC.

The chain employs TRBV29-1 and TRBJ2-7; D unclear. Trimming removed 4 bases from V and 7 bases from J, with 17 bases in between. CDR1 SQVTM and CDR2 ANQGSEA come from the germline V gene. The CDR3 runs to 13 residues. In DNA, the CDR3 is TGCAGCGTTGGGTCCCTGCAACTACGGGAGCAGTACTTC. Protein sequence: CSVGSLQLREQYF.

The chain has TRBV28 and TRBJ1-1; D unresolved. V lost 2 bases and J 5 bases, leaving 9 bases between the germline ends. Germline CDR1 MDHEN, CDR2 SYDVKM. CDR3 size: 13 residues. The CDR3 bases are TGTGCCAGCAGTTTACGCGGGGAGACTGAAGCTTTCTTT. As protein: CASSLRGETEAFF.

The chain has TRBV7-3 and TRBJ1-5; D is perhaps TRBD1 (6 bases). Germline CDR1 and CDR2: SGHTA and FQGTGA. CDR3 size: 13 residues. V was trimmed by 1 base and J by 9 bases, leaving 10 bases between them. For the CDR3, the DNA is TGTGCCAGCAGCTTAAGACAGGAGGGGCCCCAGCATTTT. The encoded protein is CASSLRQEGPQHF. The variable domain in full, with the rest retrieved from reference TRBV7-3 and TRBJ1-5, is GAGVSQTPSNKVTEKGKYVELRCDPISGHTALYWYRQSLGQGPEFLIYFQGTGAADDSGLPNDRFFAVRPEGSVSTLKIQRTERGDSAVYLCASSLRQEGPQHFGDGTRLSIL.

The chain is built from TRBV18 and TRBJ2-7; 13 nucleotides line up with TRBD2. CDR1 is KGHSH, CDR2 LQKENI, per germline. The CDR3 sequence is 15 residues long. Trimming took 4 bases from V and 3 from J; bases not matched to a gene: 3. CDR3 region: CASSQRTSGSYEQYF. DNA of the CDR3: TGTGCCAGCTCACAACGGACTAGCGGGAGCTACGAGCAGTACTTC.

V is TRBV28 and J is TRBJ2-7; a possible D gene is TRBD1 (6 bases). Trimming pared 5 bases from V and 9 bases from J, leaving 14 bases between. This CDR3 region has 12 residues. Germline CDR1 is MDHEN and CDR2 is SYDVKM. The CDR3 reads CASSPRQVGQYF. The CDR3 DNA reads TGTGCCAGCAGTCCACGACAGGTCGGGCAGTACTTC.

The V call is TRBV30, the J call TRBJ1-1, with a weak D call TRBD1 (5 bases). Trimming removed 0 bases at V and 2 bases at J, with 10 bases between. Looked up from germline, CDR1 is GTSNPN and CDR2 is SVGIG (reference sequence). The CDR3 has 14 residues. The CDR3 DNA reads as TGTGCCTGGAGTGTTAGGGGCCCAAACACTGAAGCTTTCTTT. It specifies CAWSVRGPNTEAFF.

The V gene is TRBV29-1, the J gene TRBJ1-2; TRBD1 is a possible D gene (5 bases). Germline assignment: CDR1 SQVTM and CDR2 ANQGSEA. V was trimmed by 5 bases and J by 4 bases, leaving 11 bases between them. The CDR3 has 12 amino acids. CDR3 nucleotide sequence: TGCAGCGTTTTTCAGGGCCCCTATGGCTACACCTTC. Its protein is CSVFQGPYGYTF.

As DNA, the CDR3 is TGCGCCAGCACCCCGAGGCGGGAGAACACTGAAGCTTTCTTT. Protein product: CASTPRRENTEAFF. The chain carries TRBV4-1 and TRBJ1-1, with D unclear. The CDR3 sequence is 14 residues long. CDR1 and CDR2 (germline): MGHRA, YSYEKL. The V gene lost 7 bases and the J gene lost 1 base, with 13 bases spanning the gap.

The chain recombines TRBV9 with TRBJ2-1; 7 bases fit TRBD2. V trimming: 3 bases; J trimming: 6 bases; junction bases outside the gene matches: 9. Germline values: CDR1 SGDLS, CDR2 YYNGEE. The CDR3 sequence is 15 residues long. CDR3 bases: TGTGCCAGCAGCGCTGGGGGGGAAAATGGCAATGAGCAGTTCTTC. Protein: CASSAGGENGNEQFF. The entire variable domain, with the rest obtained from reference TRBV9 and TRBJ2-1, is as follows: DSGVTQTPKHLITATGQRVTLRCSPRSGDLSVYWYQQSLDQGLQFLIQYYNGEERAKGNILERFSAQQFPDLHSELNLSSLELGDSALYFCASSAGGENGNEQFFGPGTRLTVL.

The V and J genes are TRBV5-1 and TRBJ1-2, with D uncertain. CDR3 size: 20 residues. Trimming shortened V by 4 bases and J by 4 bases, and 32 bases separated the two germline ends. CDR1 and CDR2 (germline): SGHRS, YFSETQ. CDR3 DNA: TGCGCCAGCAGCGACGGGAGGTCCCCGAGTGGCCGCCACGCTTCCTATGGCTACACCTTC. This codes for CASSDGRSPSGRHASYGYTF.

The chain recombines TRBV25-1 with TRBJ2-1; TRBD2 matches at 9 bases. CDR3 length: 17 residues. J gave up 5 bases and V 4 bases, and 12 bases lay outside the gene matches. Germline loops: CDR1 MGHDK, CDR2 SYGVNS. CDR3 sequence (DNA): TGTGCCAGCAGTGGATTCATTAGCGGGAGTGGGGACAATGAGCAGTTCTTC. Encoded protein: CASSGFISGSGDNEQFF.

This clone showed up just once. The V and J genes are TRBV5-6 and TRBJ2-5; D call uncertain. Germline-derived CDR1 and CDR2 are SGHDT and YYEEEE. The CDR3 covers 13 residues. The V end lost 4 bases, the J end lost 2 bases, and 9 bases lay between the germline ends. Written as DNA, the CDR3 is TGTGCCAGCAGCGCGACCGTACAAGAGACCCAGTACTTC. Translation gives CASSATVQETQYF.

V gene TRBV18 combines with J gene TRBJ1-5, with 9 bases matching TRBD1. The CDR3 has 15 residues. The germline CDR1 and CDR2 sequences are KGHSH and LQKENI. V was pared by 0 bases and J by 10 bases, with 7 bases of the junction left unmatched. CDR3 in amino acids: CASSPPATGGIPQHF. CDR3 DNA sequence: TGTGCCAGCTCACCACCAGCGACAGGGGGGATACCCCAGCATTTT.

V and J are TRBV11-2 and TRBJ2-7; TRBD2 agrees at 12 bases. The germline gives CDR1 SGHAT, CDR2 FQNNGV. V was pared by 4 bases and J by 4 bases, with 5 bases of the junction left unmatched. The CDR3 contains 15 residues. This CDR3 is CASSSPSGRAYEQYF. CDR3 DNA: TGTGCCAGCAGCTCCCCTAGCGGGAGGGCATACGAGCAGTACTTC.

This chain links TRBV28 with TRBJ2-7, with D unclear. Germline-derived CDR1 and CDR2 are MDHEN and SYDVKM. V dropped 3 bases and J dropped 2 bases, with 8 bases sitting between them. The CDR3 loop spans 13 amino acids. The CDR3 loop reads CASSFQIPYEQYF. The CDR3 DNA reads TGTGCCAGCAGTTTTCAGATTCCCTACGAGCAGTACTTC.

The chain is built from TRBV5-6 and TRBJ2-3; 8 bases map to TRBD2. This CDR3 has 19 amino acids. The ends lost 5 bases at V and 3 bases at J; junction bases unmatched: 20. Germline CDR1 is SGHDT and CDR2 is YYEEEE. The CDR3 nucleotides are TGTGCCAGCAGGCCGGGACTAGTTATGTACTTGGGCGTGACAGATACGCAGTATTTT. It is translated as CASRPGLVMYLGVTDTQYF. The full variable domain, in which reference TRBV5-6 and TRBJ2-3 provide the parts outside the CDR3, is DAGVTQSPTHLIKTRGQQVTLRCSPKSGHDTVSWYQQALGQGPQFIFQYYEEEERQRGNFPDRFSGHQFPNYSSELNVNALLLGDSALYLCASRPGLVMYLGVTDTQYFGPGTRLTVL.

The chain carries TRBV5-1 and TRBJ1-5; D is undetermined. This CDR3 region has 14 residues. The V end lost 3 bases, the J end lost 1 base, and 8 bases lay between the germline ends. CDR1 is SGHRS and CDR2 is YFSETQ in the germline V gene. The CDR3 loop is CASSSTESNQPQHF. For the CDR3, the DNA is TGCGCCAGCAGCTCCACGGAGAGCAATCAGCCCCAGCATTTT.